This T cell receptor beta chain derives from a study of response to subunit inactivated influenza vaccine. This clonotype appeared a single time. CDR1 and CDR2 from the germline V gene are PRHDT and FYEKMQ (reference sequence). Trimming stripped 5 bases from V and 4 bases from J, with 19 bases between. The CDR3 loop spans 16 amino acids. Each CDR3 protein is one row after TCRdb ran MiXCR on the RT-PCR reads. This table holds over 800,000 distinct CDR3 sequences, approximately 22% found once. This clonotype originated in a middle-aged man who received an inactivated influenza vaccine. The sequencing used PBMCs from blood, collected 4 to 6 days after vaccination. This rearrangement joins TRBV13 to TRBJ2-3, with D maybe TRBD2 (5 bases). Here the CDR3 reads CASSRALAPVADTQYF. In nucleotides, the CDR3 is TGTGCCAGCAGCAGAGCCCTAGCTCCCGTCGCAGATACGCAGTATTTT.